The clone carrying this T cell receptor (beta chain) was found many times. The antigen is unknown. Moderate-to-severe activity, with CAS ≥3, NOSPECS ≥4 and duration under 3 months, characterized the donors with ophthalmopathy. Diagnosis was based on clinical symptoms, serum thyroxine, TRAb, thyroid ultrasound and orbital computed tomography. This record belongs to a study of Graves' ophthalmopathy and Graves' hyperthyroidism. Study-wide points: Among thyroid clonotypes expanded above 0.001 frequency, most also appeared in blood. Discrimination between ophthalmopathy and stable hyperthyroidism by a 13-signature model showed roughly 88% sensitivity and about 80% specificity.

Trimming removed 1 base at V and 3 bases at J, with 10 bases between. This CDR3 has 14 amino acids. Germline V gene lookup returns CDR1 MGHRA and CDR2 YSYEKL. RNA transcripts were the template, and TCR beta CDR3 regions were amplified from them. Second-round multiplex PCR followed a first-round RT-PCR using HTBI primers. In TCRdb, the multiplex PCR reads were re-called with MiXCR into one record per CDR3 protein. The repertoire consists of approximately 330,000 distinct CDR3 sequences, with about a sixth occurring once and the leading ten covering approximately 13%. V usage is TRBV4-1 and J usage is TRBJ2-7, with a weak D call TRBD1 (5 bases). The sequenced sample was peripheral blood. This sequence originates from an adult man with Graves' ophthalmopathy. CDR3 region: CASSQGVRGYEQYF. In nucleotides, the CDR3 is TGCGCCAGCAGCCAAGGGGTAAGGGGCTACGAGCAGTACTTC.